The sequence of this TCR beta chain was determined in a study of CD8 T cells in Susac syndrome. Germline V gene data show CDR1 as SGHRS and CDR2 as YFSETQ. V lost 5 bases and J 5 bases, leaving 17 bases between the germline ends. The CDR3 is 14 residues long. A quantity of about 0.45 to 1 ug RNA underwent reverse transcription using random hexamers. The immunoSEQ assay covered 54 Vbeta and 13 Jbeta segments for CDR3. MiXCR, run by TCRdb on the immunoSEQ multiplex PCR reads, gives a single entry per CDR3 protein. Of about 210,000 distinct CDR3 sequences in the sample, 95% were seen once. This TCR came from a human donor with multiple sclerosis. This chain uses TRBV5-1 with TRBJ2-7, with D perhaps assigned TRBD1 or TRBD2 (5 bases each). The sample was CD4+ T cells from PBMCs. The CDR3 spells CASSRDPGSHEQYF. CDR3 sequence (DNA): TGCGCCAGCAGTCGGGACCCTGGGAGCCACGAGCAGTACTTC.